This note documents a single TCR beta chain sequence. At one end the junction does not follow the germline gene, possibly because of a read error. The data were obtained in a study of blood T cells in healthy people across ages. A J-beta primer mix and a sample-barcoded 5' primer were used in a second PCR of roughly 6 to 11 cycles. TCRdb reanalysed the 5' RACE reads using MiXCR and keeps one entry per CDR3 protein. The table includes about 1,000,000 distinct CDR3 sequences, 45% detected once. This TCR derives from a woman aged 60-75 years in good health. The specimen was blood.

Written as DNA, the CDR3 is TGTGCCAGCACTAGTTGGAATGAGCAGTCCTTC. It yields the protein CASTSWNEQSF. This sequence joins TRBV28 and TRBJ2-1; D is uncertain. The CDR3 loop spans 11 amino acids. Germline V gene lookup returns CDR1 MDHEN and CDR2 SYDVKM.